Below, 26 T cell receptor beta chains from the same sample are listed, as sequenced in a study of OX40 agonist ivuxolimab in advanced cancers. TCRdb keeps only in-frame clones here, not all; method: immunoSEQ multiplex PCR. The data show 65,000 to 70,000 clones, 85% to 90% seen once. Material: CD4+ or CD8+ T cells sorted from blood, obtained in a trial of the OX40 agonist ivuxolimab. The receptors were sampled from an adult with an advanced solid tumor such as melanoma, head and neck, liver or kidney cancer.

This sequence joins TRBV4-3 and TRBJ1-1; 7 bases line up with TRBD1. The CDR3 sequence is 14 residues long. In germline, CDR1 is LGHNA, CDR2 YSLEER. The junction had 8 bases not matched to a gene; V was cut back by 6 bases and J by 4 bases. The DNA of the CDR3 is TGCGCCAGCAGACGGGACAGTTCTTTCACTGAAGCTTTCTTT. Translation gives CASRRDSSFTEAFF.

This chain's CDR3 is CASSEDAANTGELFF. CDR3 DNA: TGTGCCAGCAGTGAAGATGCGGCGAACACCGGGGAGCTGTTTTTT. The chain carries TRBV6-1 and TRBJ2-2; D is ambiguous. The CDR3 runs 15 residues. V shed 1 base and J shed 0 bases, with 6 bases lying between them. Germline V gene sequence: CDR1 MNHNS, CDR2 SASEGT.

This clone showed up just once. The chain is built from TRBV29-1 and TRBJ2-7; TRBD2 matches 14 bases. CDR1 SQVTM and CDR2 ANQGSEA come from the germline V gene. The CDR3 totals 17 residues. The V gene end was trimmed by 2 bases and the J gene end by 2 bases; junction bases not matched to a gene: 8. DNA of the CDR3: TGCAGCGTTGAACACGATGGGACTAGCGGGGGCGCCTACGAGCAGTACTTC. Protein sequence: CSVEHDGTSGGAYEQYF.

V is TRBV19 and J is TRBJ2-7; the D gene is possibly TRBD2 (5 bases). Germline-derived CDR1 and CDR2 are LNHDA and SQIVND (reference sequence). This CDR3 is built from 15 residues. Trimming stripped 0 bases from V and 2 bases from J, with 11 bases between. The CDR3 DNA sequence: TGTGCCAGTAGTATAGACGGGCTAGCCCCCTACGAGCAGTACTTC. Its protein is CASSIDGLAPYEQYF.

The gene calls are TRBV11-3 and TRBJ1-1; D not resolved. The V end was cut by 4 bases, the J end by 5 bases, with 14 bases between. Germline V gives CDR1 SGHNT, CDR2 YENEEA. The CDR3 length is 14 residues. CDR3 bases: TGTGCCAGCAGCTCCCGAGGGCCGGGGACTGAAGCTTTCTTT. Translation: CASSSRGPGTEAFF.

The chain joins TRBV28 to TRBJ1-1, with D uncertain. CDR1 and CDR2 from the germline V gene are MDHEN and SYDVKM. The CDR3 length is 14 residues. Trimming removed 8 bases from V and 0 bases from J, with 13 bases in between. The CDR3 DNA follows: TGTGCCAGCGTCCAAAGAAGTCTGAACACTGAAGCTTTCTTT. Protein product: CASVQRSLNTEAFF.

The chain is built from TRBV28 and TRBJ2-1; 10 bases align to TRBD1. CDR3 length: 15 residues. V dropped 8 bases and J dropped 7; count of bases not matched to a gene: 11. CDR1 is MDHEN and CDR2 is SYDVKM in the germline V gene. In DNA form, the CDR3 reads TGTGCCAGCGCCATGGGGACAGGGGCCTCTAATGAGCAGTTCTTC. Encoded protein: CASAMGTGASNEQFF.

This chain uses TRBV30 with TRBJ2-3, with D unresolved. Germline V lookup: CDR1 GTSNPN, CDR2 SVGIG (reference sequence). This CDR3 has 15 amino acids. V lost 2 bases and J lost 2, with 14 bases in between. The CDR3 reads CAWSYGIGSTDTQYF. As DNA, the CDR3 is TGTGCCTGGAGTTATGGGATAGGGTCCACAGATACGCAGTATTTT.

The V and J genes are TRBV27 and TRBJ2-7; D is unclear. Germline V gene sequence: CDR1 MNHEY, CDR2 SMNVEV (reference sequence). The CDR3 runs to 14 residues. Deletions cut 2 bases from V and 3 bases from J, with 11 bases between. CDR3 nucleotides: TGTGCCAGCAGTTTAACTGCTACTAACTACGAGCAGTACTTC. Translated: CASSLTATNYEQYF.

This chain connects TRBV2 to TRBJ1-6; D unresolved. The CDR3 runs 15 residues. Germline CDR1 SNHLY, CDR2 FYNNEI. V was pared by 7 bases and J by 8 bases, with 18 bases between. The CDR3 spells CASIRYEDRHSPLHF. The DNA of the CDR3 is TGTGCCAGCATCCGTTACGAGGATAGACATTCACCCCTCCACTTT.

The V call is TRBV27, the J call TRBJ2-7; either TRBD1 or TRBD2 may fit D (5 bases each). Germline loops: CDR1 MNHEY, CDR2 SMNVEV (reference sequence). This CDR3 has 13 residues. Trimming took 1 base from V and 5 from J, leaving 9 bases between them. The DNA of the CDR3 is TGTGCCAGCAGTTTATTGGGGGTCCACGAGCAGTACTTC. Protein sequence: CASSLLGVHEQYF.

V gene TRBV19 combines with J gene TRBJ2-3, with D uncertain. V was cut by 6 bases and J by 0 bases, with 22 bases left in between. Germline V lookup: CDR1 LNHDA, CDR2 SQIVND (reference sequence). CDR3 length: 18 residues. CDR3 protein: CASSWTPARRLSTDTQYF. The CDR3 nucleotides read TGTGCCAGTAGCTGGACCCCGGCCAGGCGCCTTAGCACAGATACGCAGTATTTT.

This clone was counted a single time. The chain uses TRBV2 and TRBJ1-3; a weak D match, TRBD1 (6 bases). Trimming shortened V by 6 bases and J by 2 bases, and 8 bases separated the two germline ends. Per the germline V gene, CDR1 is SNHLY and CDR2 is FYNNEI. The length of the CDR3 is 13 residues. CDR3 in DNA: TGTGCCAGCAGGACAGGTACTGGAAACACCATATATTTT. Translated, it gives CASRTGTGNTIYF.

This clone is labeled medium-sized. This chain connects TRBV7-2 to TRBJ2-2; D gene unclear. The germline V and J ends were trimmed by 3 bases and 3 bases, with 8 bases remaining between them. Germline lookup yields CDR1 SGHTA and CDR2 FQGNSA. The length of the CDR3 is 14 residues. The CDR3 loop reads CASSFMHYTGELFF. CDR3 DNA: TGTGCCAGCAGCTTTATGCATTACACCGGGGAGCTGTTTTTT.

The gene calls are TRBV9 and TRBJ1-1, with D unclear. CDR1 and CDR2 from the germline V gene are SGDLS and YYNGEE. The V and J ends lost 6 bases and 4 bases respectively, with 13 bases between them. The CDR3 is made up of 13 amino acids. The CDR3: CASKLIEGTEAFF. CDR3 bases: TGTGCCAGCAAACTAATTGAGGGCACTGAAGCTTTCTTT.

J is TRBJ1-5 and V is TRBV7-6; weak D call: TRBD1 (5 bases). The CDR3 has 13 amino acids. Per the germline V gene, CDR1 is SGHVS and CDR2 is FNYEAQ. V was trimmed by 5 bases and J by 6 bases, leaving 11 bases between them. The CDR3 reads CASSLGAGQPQHF. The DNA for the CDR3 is TGTGCCAGCAGCCTAGGGGCAGGTCAGCCCCAGCATTTT.

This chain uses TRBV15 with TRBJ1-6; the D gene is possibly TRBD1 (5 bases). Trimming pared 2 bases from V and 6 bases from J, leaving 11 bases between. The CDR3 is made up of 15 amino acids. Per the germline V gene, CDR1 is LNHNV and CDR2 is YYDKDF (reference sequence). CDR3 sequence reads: CATSRPQGLNSPLHF. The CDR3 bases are TGTGCCACCAGCAGACCCCAGGGCCTTAATTCACCCCTCCACTTT.

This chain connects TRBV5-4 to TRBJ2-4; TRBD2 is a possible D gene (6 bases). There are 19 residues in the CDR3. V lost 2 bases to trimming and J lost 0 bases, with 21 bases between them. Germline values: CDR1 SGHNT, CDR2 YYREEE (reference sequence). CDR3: CASSFTAGPPGAAKNIQYF. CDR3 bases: TGTGCCAGCAGCTTCACGGCGGGGCCCCCTGGAGCAGCCAAAAACATTCAGTACTTC.

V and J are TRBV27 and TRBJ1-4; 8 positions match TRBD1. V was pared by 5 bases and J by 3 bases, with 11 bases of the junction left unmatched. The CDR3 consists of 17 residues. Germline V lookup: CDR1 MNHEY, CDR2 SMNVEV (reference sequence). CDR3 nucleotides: TGTGCCAGCAGTGGGATACCTTTGGACAGGGCTAATGAAAAACTGTTTTTT. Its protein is CASSGIPLDRANEKLFF.

In DNA, the CDR3 is TGTGCCAGCAGCCCGGGACCAGCGGCCTACAATGAGCAGTTCTTC. Protein product: CASSPGPAAYNEQFF. V gene TRBV7-2 combines with J gene TRBJ2-1; the D gene could be TRBD1 or TRBD2 (5 bases each). CDR3 length: 15 residues. CDR1 is SGHTA and CDR2 is FQGNSA in the germline V gene. The V and J ends lost 5 bases and 2 bases respectively, with 13 bases between them.

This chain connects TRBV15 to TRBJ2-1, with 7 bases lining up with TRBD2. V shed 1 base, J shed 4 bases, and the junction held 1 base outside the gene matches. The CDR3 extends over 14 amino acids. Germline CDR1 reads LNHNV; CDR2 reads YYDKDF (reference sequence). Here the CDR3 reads CATSRAGGYNEQFF. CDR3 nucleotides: TGTGCCACCAGCAGAGCGGGGGGTTACAATGAGCAGTTCTTC.

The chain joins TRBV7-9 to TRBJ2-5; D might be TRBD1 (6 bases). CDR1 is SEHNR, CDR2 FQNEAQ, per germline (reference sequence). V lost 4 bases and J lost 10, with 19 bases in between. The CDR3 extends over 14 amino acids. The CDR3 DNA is TGTGCCAGCAGCTCATCCCTTGGAAGGGGGAGCCAGTACTTC. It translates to CASSSSLGRGSQYF. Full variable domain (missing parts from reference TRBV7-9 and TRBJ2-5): DTGVSQNPRHKITKRGQNVTFRCDPISEHNRLYWYRQTLGQGPEFLTYFQNEAQLEKSRLLSDRFSAERPKGSFSTLEIQRTEQGDSAMYLCASSSSLGRGSQYFGPGTRLLVL.

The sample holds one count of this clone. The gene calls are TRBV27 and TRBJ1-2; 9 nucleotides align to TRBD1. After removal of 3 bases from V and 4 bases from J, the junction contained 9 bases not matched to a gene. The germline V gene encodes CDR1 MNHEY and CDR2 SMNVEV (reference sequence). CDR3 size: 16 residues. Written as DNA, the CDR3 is TGTGCCAGCAGTTTCCTACTACAGGGGGCATCCTATGGCTACACCTTC. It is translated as CASSFLLQGASYGYTF.

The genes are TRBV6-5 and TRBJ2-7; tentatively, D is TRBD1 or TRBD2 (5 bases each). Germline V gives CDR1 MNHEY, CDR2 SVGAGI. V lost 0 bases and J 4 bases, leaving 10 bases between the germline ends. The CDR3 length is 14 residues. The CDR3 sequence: CASSYSGPGYEQYF. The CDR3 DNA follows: TGTGCCAGCAGTTACTCGGGGCCGGGGTACGAGCAGTACTTC.

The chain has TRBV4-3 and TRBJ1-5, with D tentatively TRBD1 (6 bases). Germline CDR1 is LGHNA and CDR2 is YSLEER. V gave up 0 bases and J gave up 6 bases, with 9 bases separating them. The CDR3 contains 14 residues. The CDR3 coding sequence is TGCGCCAGCAGCCAAGATCGGGGGGCTCAGCCCCAGCATTTT. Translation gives CASSQDRGAQPQHF.

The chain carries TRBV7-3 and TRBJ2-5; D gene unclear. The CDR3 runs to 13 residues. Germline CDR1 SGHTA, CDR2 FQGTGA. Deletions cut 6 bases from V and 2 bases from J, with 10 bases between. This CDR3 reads CASSSAGQETQYF. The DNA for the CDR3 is TGTGCCAGCAGTTCGGCCGGACAAGAGACCCAGTACTTC. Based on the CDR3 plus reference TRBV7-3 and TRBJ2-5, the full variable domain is GAGVSQTPSNKVTEKGKYVELRCDPISGHTALYWYRQSLGQGPEFLIYFQGTGAADDSGLPNDRFFAVRPEGSVSTLKIQRTERGDSAVYLCASSSAGQETQYFGPGTRLLVL.